Listed here are 14 T cell receptor beta chains from one sample, sequenced in a study of shared clonotypes between healthy human individuals. The data were produced by immunoSEQ multiplex PCR, yet TCRdb's version contains in-frame clones alone and is incomplete. The sample lists over 2,000,000 clones; 85% to 95% were seen once. Naive CD8 populations comprised CD45RO-negative cells positively selected for CCR7, excluding terminally differentiated effector memory CD45RA+ cells. The material sequenced was naive CD8+ T cells from PBMCs. These receptor sequences come from a man between 18 and 35 years old in good health. Some clones in this sample may be carry-over from other donors' samples.

To note about this clone: An end of the junction does not agree with germline; a read error may underlie this. V usage is TRBV7-2 and J usage is TRBJ2-1, with TRBD2 matching 11 bases. Germline values: CDR1 SGHTA, CDR2 FQGNSA. The CDR3 sequence is 15 residues long. The DNA of the CDR3 is TGTGCCAGTAGCTTTACTAGCGGGAGCGGCTATGAGCAGTTCTTC. This encodes CASSFTSGSGYEQFF.

The rearrangement links TRBV25-1 to TRBJ2-2, with 11 nucleotides matching TRBD2. The CDR3 has 17 residues. V lost 6 bases to trimming and J lost 0 bases; unmatched junction nucleotides: 6. Germline V gene sequence: CDR1 MGHDK, CDR2 SYGVNS. The CDR3 sequence: CASRGPGLAANTGELFF. Here the CDR3 DNA reads TGTGCCAGCAGGGGTCCGGGACTAGCGGCGAACACCGGGGAGCTGTTTTTT.

The chain couples TRBV12-5 to TRBJ2-2; TRBD1 matches 8 bases. Germline V gives CDR1 LGHNT, CDR2 FRNRAP. The V segment lost 6 bases and the J segment 4 bases; nucleotides outside the gene matches: 4. CDR3 size: 14 residues. CDR3 DNA: TGTGCTAGTGGGTATACAGGGGGCACCGGGGAGCTGTTTTTT. This sequence encodes CASGYTGGTGELFF.

The chain carries TRBV10-3 and TRBJ2-6, with 7 bases aligning to TRBD1. Germline CDR1 reads ENHRY; CDR2 reads SYGVKD. This CDR3 contains 17 residues. The J segment lost 2 bases and the V segment lost 6 bases, leaving 10 bases of the junction unmatched. CDR3 DNA: TGTGCCATCAGAAACCCGGGACAGCACCCTGGGGCCAACGTCCTGACTTTC. Residues: CAIRNPGQHPGANVLTF.

This clone was recorded once. This chain uses TRBV7-2 with TRBJ2-2; unclear D gene. The CDR3 extends over 14 amino acids. Germline lookup yields CDR1 SGHTA and CDR2 FQGNSA. V was clipped by 2 bases and J by 5 bases, with 9 bases between them. The CDR3 sequence is CASSLHAGTGELFF. CDR3 nucleotides: TGTGCCAGCAGCTTACACGCCGGGACCGGGGAGCTGTTTTTT.

This chain uses TRBV28 with TRBJ2-5, with D possibly TRBD2 on 5 matching bases. Deletions cut 2 bases from V and 5 bases from J, with 18 bases between. The germline gives CDR1 MDHEN, CDR2 SYDVKM. The CDR3 has 16 amino acids. CDR3 sequence (DNA): TGTGCCAGCAGTTTAGGGGTCGTCTTCCCGGGGGAGACCCAGTACTTC. Its translation is CASSLGVVFPGETQYF.

The chain links TRBV6-5 to TRBJ2-7; D is unresolved. The CDR3 is 15 residues long. Trimming cost V 2 bases and J 0 bases, with 11 bases left between them. Germline CDR1 reads MNHEY; CDR2 reads SVGAGI. CDR3 in DNA: TGTGCCAGCAGTTACGGTCTGCCTAACTCCTACGAGCAGTACTTC. This translates into CASSYGLPNSYEQYF.

In nucleotides, the CDR3 is TGTGCCAGCAGCTCGGGACGGTACGAGCAGTACTTC. This encodes CASSSGRYEQYF. V usage is TRBV5-6 and J usage is TRBJ2-7; perhaps D is TRBD1 or TRBD2 (5 bases each). CDR3 size: 12 residues. V was pared by 3 bases and J by 4 bases, with 8 bases between. CDR1 is SGHDT and CDR2 is YYEEEE in the germline V gene.

This clone came up once. V gene TRBV11-1 combines with J gene TRBJ2-7; 14 nucleotides match TRBD2. Germline trimming cut 3 bases from V and 4 bases from J; bases unmatched to any gene: 5. The CDR3 consists of 16 residues. The V gene's germline CDR1 is SGHAT and CDR2 FQDESV (reference sequence). The DNA for the CDR3 is TGTGCCAGCAGCTTGGGACTAGCGGGAGCATGGTACGAGCAGTACTTC. Protein: CASSLGLAGAWYEQYF. Together with reference TRBV11-1 and TRBJ2-7, the CDR3 gives the full variable domain: EAEVAQSPRYKITEKSQAVAFWCDPISGHATLYWYRQILGQGPELLVQFQDESVVDDSQLPKDRFSAERLKGVDSTLKIQPAELGDSAMYLCASSLGLAGAWYEQYFGPGTRLTVT.

The rearrangement uses TRBV4-2 and TRBJ2-1, with TRBD2 matching over 9 bases. This CDR3 region has 16 residues. V lost 2 bases, J lost 8 bases, and 10 bases stayed unmatched. Germline CDR1 reads LGHNA; CDR2 reads YNFKEQ. The CDR3 bases are TGTGCCAGCAGCCAACAAGGCGGGAGGGCCAGTTATGAGCAGTTCTTC. Amino acids: CASSQQGGRASYEQFF.

The V call is TRBV7-9, the J call TRBJ2-1, with 7 positions matching TRBD2. The CDR3 runs to 15 residues. Germline CDR1 reads SEHNR; CDR2 reads FQNEAQ (reference sequence). Losses at the gene ends were 4 bases for V and 8 bases for J; bases not matched to a gene: 11. The CDR3, as DNA: TGTGCCAGCAGCTCCCGGGAGGAAACGGTTTATGAGCAGTTCTTC. It specifies CASSSREETVYEQFF. Together with reference TRBV7-9 and TRBJ2-1, the CDR3 gives the full variable domain: DTGVSQNPRHKITKRGQNVTFRCDPISEHNRLYWYRQTLGQGPEFLTYFQNEAQLEKSRLLSDRFSAERPKGSFSTLEIQRTEQGDSAMYLCASSSREETVYEQFFGPGTRLTVL.

The chain employs TRBV29-1 and TRBJ2-1; D might be TRBD2 (5 bases). This CDR3 spans 14 amino acids. Germline lookup yields CDR1 SQVTM and CDR2 ANQGSEA. Deletions cut 3 bases from V and 4 bases from J, with 13 bases between. CDR3 loop: CSVDSSEIYNEQFF. CDR3 nucleotides: TGCAGCGTTGATAGTAGCGAGATTTACAATGAGCAGTTCTTC.

The count of this clone is one. CDR3 DNA: TGTGCCAGCAGCGGGTGGGGAGATACGCAGTATTTT. Protein: CASSGWGDTQYF. This chain connects TRBV5-6 to TRBJ2-3; the D is unclear. The germline gives CDR1 SGHDT, CDR2 YYEEEE. The CDR3 runs to 12 residues. Trimming pared 4 bases from V and 5 bases from J, leaving 8 bases between.

This clone was detected only once. The V and J genes are TRBV28 and TRBJ2-1, with 7 bases identical to TRBD2. V gave up 3 bases and J gave up 7 bases; unmatched junction bases: 9. CDR3 length: 15 residues. Germline-derived CDR1 and CDR2 are MDHEN and SYDVKM. This CDR3 is CASSFLADLFNEQFF. CDR3 coding DNA: TGTGCCAGCAGTTTCCTAGCGGACCTCTTTAATGAGCAGTTCTTC. Filled out from reference TRBV28 and TRBJ2-1, the complete variable domain reads DVKVTQSSRYLVKRTGEKVFLECVQDMDHENMFWYRQDPGLGLRLIYFSYDVKMKEKGDIPEGYSVSREKKERFSLILESASTNQTSMYLCASSFLADLFNEQFFGPGTRLTVL.